This TCR beta chain was found in a study of CD8 T cells in ankylosing spondylitis. For TCR beta, libraries came from quantitative 5'-RACE with molecular barcodes. TCRdb itself ran the 5' RACE reads through MiXCR, one entry per CDR3 protein. The table shows approximately 400,000 distinct CDR3 sequences, with roughly a quarter occurring only once. This clonotype was picked up a small number of times. Its antigen is undetermined. Per the germline V gene, CDR1 is SQVTM and CDR2 is ANQGSEA. V lost 7 bases to trimming and J lost 5 bases, with 5 bases between them. The CDR3 covers 9 residues. Findings of the study overall: Enrichment of disease-linked clones was reportedly significant in matched ankylosing spondylitis synovial fluid. A TCR beta motif made of fewer than ten highly homologous variants seemed typical of ankylosing spondylitis blood. Disease-linked clones proved CD8+ and comparatively uncommon in peripheral blood. Both synovial fluid and blood in reactive arthritis had previously been reported to carry some motif variants.

The rearrangement joins TRBV29-1 to TRBJ1-2; D is ambiguous. Sequencing was performed on blood, either unsorted or a sorted T cell fraction (not recorded which). This TCR came from a male donor with ankylosing spondylitis. The CDR3 DNA sequence: TGCAGCGCGCAATATGGCTACACCTTC. As protein: CSAQYGYTF.